The source of this T cell receptor beta chain is a study of cytomegalovirus exposure and HLA in healthy donors. General study points: Later, an analysis showed that TCR beta chains associated with HLA were more clonally expanded than others that were equally common. Accurate HLA-A and HLA-B prediction from TCR beta sequences was reported for most subjects. It was only CMV serostatus that was available as immune exposure information. It was taken for granted in presence/absence analyses that sequencing depth across donors was roughly uniform.

PCR was performed using 60 Vbeta and 13 Jbeta primers. The method was immunoSEQ multiplex PCR; TCRdb's version includes in-frame clones alone and lacks a portion of them. The repertoire holds 200,000 to 300,000 clones, with approximately 78% as singletons. With respect to this clone: Its target is unknown.

The CDR3 is made up of 14 amino acids. Deletions cut 0 bases from V and 3 bases from J, with 9 bases between. Germline assignment: CDR1 SGHDT and CDR2 YYEEEE. The sample consisted of PBMCs. The sequence came from a boy under 18 in good health and CMV-seronegative. This sequence joins TRBV5-6 and TRBJ1-2; D unresolved. The CDR3 here is CASSLGTDYYGYTF. In DNA form, the CDR3 reads TGTGCCAGCAGCTTGGGGACGGACTACTATGGCTACACCTTC.